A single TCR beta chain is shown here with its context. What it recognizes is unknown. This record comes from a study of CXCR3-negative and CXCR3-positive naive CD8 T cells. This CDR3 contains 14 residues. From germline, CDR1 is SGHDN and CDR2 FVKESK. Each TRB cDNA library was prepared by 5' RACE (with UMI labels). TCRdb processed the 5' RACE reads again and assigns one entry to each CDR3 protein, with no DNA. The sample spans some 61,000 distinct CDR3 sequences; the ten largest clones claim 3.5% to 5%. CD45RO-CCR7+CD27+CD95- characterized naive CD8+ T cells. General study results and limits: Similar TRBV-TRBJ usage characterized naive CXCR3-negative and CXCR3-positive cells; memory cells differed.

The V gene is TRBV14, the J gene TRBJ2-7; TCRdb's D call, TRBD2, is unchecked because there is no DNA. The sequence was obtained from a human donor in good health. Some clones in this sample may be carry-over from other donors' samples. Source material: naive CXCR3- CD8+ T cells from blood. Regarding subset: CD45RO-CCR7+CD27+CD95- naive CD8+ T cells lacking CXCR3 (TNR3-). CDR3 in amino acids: CASSPLTDSYEQYF. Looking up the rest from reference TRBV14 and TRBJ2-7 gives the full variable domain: EAGVTQFPSHSVIEKGQTVTLRCDPISGHDNLYWYRRVMGKEIKFLLHFVKESKQDESGMPNNRFLAERTGGTYSTLKVQPAELEDSGVYFCASSPLTDSYEQYFGPGTRLTVT.